A single T cell receptor (beta chain) is shown here with its context. Its antigen is unidentified. Trimming cost V 11 bases and J 4 bases; bases outside gene matches: 13. The CDR3 is 16 residues long. Germline CDR1 reads MDHEN; CDR2 reads SYDVKM. This sample was taken from a study of Ad26.COV2.S vaccination and SARS-CoV-2 variants. Study-wide background: Dosing was one shot or two shots 56 days apart. Study results and caveats: Similar non-spike TCR breadth was seen in vaccine and placebo recipients. Once vaccination had occurred, spike-specific CD8+ and CD4+ T cell responses reportedly showed substantial breadth.

Described treatment: some 19 received Ad26.COV2.S at low or high dose, single or two shots; several received placebo; per-sample allocation not given. Sampling occurred on day 63 after the first vaccine or placebo injection. Wuhan-strain SARS-CoV-2 spike was expressed by the Ad26 vector that made up the vaccine. The protocol was immunoSEQ multiplex PCR, while the TCRdb copy is restricted to in-frame clones and leaves out a portion. The repertoire consists of roughly 400,000 clones, with about 92% occurring once and the leading ten covering less than 2%. The material was peripheral blood, obtained in a trial of Ad26.COV2.S vaccine versus placebo. V usage is TRBV28 and J usage is TRBJ1-4, with 10 bases fitting TRBD1. This sequence originates from a person aged 18-60 years who received the Ad26.COV2.S COVID-19 vaccine or a placebo. The CDR3 DNA reads as TGTGCCGGAACCGGGACAGGGGAAAAAGTTAATGAAAAACTGTTTTTT. Amino acids: CAGTGTGEKVNEKLFF.